These T cell receptor beta chains were read from a single sample in a study of CD8 T cells in ankylosing spondylitis. From the 5' RACE reads, TCRdb called clonotypes with MiXCR, one entry per CDR3 protein. The table lists about 220,000 distinct CDR3 sequences, roughly 18% of them singletons, with under 55% in the top ten. The specimen was blood, either unsorted or a sorted T cell fraction (not recorded which). These receptors all stem from a male donor with ankylosing spondylitis. CDR3s include the opening cysteine and the closing phenylalanine or tryptophan. Fields, in order: V gene, clone size, J gene, CDR3 length, D gene, CDR3 DNA, CDR3 protein. A D gene is named only where the DNA matches it firmly. Clone size is given for some rows only: seen once, a few or many times, or a class if the clone is expanded.

>TRBV6-5|NA|TRBJ1-5|17|NA
TGTGCCAGCAGTTACTCGTTACAGGGATACGGCAATCAGCCCCAGCATTTT
CASSYSLQGYGNQPQHF
>TRBV4-1|NA|TRBJ1-2|15|TRBD1
TGCGCCAGCAGCCAAGATTTGGGGACAGGCTATGGCTACACCTTC
CASSQDLGTGYGYTF
>TRBV11-2|NA|TRBJ1-1|14|NA
TGTGCCAGCAGCCCCCAGTGGGATTGGACTGAAGCTTTCTTT
CASSPQWDWTEAFF
>TRBV5-1|many|TRBJ1-1|17|NA
TGCGCCAGCAGCATTCCCCCGGGTGCGCGGATGAACACTGAAGCTTTCTTT
CASSIPPGARMNTEAFF
>TRBV29-1|few|TRBJ1-1|14|NA
TGCAGCGTTGAACTGGTGGGGGGGAACACTGAAGCTTTCTTT
CSVELVGGNTEAFF
>TRBV10-3|NA|TRBJ1-1|14|TRBD1
TGTGCCATCAGTGGAGAGGGGGCTGGGACTGAAGCTTTCTTT
CAISGEGAGTEAFF
>TRBV20-1|few|TRBJ1-3|14|TRBD1
TGCAGTGCTAGAGCAGGGACAGGGGGAAACACCATATATTTT
CSARAGTGGNTIYF
>TRBV11-2|NA|TRBJ2-3|16|NA
TGTGCCAGCAGCTTATATCCAGGGGCTGTCACAGATACGCAGTATTTT
CASSLYPGAVTDTQYF
>TRBV9|NA|TRBJ2-7|14|NA
TGTGCCAGCAGCCCCATGGGGGAGTCCTACGAGCAGTACTTC
CASSPMGESYEQYF
>TRBV7-2|NA|TRBJ1-2|16|NA
TGTGCCAGCAGCTTAGGCCCAGGGAACGCCTTAGGTGGCTACACCTTC
CASSLGPGNALGGYTF
>TRBV25-1|many|TRBJ2-3|14|NA
TGTGCCAGCAGCGAGCAGGGAGACACAGATACGCAGTATTTT
CASSEQGDTDTQYF
>TRBV12-3/TRBV12-4|few|TRBJ1-5|14|NA
TGTGCCAGCAGTTGGGGGAGTGTAAATCAGCCCCAGCATTTT
CASSWGSVNQPQHF
>TRBV25-1|NA|TRBJ1-1|10|NA
TGTGCCAGCATTGGGACTGAAGCTTTCTTT
CASIGTEAFF
>TRBV7-9|few|TRBJ2-2|16|NA
TGTGCCAGCACCGAGCCCATCTCGGGGAACACCGGGGAGCTGTTTTTT
CASTEPISGNTGELFF
>TRBV7-2|NA|TRBJ1-2|14|NA
TGTGCCAGCAGCTTAGGACTGTCTAACTATGGCTACACCTTC
CASSLGLSNYGYTF
>TRBV6-1|few|TRBJ2-3|19|TRBD2
TGTGCCAGCATCTTTCTCCCCCGCCTGACTAGCGTAAACACAGATACGCAGTATTTT
CASIFLPRLTSVNTDTQYF
>TRBV12-3/TRBV12-4|few|TRBJ2-7|12|NA
TGTGCCAGCAGGCAGGGGACCTACGAGCAGTACTTC
CASRQGTYEQYF
>TRBV5-1|few|TRBJ1-4|16|NA
TGCGCCAGCAGCTTACCCGGGCAGGGCGAAAATGAAAAACTGTTTTTT
CASSLPGQGENEKLFF
>TRBV29-1|NA|TRBJ2-7|12|NA
TGCAGCGTTGCTGGGATGATCGACGAGCAGTACTTC
CSVAGMIDEQYF
>TRBV12-3/TRBV12-4|NA|TRBJ1-5|13|NA
TGTGCCAGCAGTCTCCGGGTAAATCAGCCCCAGCATTTT
CASSLRVNQPQHF
>TRBV20-1|many|TRBJ1-1|11|NA
TGCAGTGCTTTTGGAATGGCTGAAGCTTTCTTT
CSAFGMAEAFF
>TRBV4-1|few|TRBJ1-3|16|NA
TGCGCCAGCAGCCAAGATTCAGGGATATCTGGAAACACCATATATTTT
CASSQDSGISGNTIYF
>TRBV10-3|few|TRBJ2-5|16|TRBD2
TGTGCCATCAGTTCCCCGACTAGCGGGGGGGCAGAGACCCAGTACTTC
CAISSPTSGGAETQYF
>TRBV12-3/TRBV12-4|NA|TRBJ2-7|12|NA
TGTGCCAGCAGTTTACGGGACTACGAGCAGTACTTC
CASSLRDYEQYF
>TRBV10-3|NA|TRBJ2-2|16|NA
TGTGCCATCAGTGAGTCCCCAGAAACAAACACCGGGGAGCTGTTTTTT
CAISESPETNTGELFF
>TRBV9|NA|TRBJ2-7|14|NA
TGTGCCAGCAGCGTAGGCGCAGACTCCTACGAGCAGTACTTC
CASSVGADSYEQYF
>TRBV7-9|NA|TRBJ2-1|17|TRBD2
TGTGCCAGCAGCCCACAAGGGGAACTAGCGGGACACAATGAGCAGTTCTTC
CASSPQGELAGHNEQFF
>TRBV3-1|NA|TRBJ2-3|18|TRBD2
TGTGCCAGCAGCCCAGCGGGACTAGCGGGGGGGCCAGTAGATACGCAGTATTTT
CASSPAGLAGGPVDTQYF
>TRBV7-9|few|TRBJ2-5|12|NA
TGTGCCAGCAGCGAAACCTCCGAGACCCAGTACTTC
CASSETSETQYF
>TRBV30|few|TRBJ2-7|14|NA
TGTGCCTGGAACTCCCTGAGCAGCTCCTACGAGCAGTACTTC
CAWNSLSSSYEQYF
>TRBV29-1|few|TRBJ2-4|12|NA
TGCAGCGTCGACCGGAGGACGGTCATTCAGTACTTC
CSVDRRTVIQYF
>TRBV28|NA|TRBJ2-1|21|TRBD1
TGTGCCAGCAGTACACCCGCCGGGGGACAGGGGTTCCGGAAGTCCTACAATGAGCAGTTCTTC
CASSTPAGGQGFRKSYNEQFF
>TRBV5-6|few|TRBJ2-2|13|NA
TGTGCCAGCAGCTCAATTAGCACCGGGGAGCTGTTTTTT
CASSSISTGELFF